Shown below are 22 T cell receptor beta chains from a single sample sequenced in a study of cytomegalovirus exposure and HLA in healthy donors (dated 2017 in TCRdb). Library preparation employed the immunoSEQ multiplex PCR assay. For the multiplex PCR, a mixture combining 60 forward primers for TCR Vbeta segments and 13 reverse primers for TCR Jbeta segments was used. This is the immuneACCESS table as TCRdb keeps it, with only in-frame sequences that have V and J called. A part of the clones is gone; compared with another copy, unresolved V genes explain less than half, and the rest is unexplained. This sample lists tens of thousands of clones; 65% to 75% were detected once. The leading ten clones occupy about 2% of the sample. Sequences were obtained from PBMCs. The receptors come from a man aged 25-45 years in good health and CMV-seronegative.

This rearrangement joins TRBV6-6 to TRBJ1-5; D gene ambiguous. This CDR3 is built from 12 residues. Germline V gene data show CDR1 as MNHNY and CDR2 as SVGAGI (reference sequence). V was cut by 8 bases and J by 4 bases, with 9 bases left in between. The CDR3 reads CASYGWNQPQHF. In DNA, the CDR3 is TGTGCCAGCTATGGCTGGAATCAGCCCCAGCATTTT.

V usage is TRBV9 and J usage is TRBJ2-3, with a weak D call TRBD2 (6 bases). This CDR3 region has 14 residues. From germline, CDR1 is SGDLS and CDR2 YYNGEE. Trimming shortened V by 4 bases and J by 3 bases, and 12 bases separated the two germline ends. The CDR3 here is CASSPWDLTDTQYF. The CDR3 DNA reads as TGTGCCAGCAGCCCATGGGACTTGACAGATACGCAGTATTTT.

In its sample, this clone was seen a few times. V is TRBV4-3 and J is TRBJ1-2; D is unclear. With 4 bases removed from V and 2 bases from J, the gap between germline ends came to 17 bases. This CDR3 is built from 16 residues. Germline V gives CDR1 LGHNA, CDR2 YSLEER. The chain's CDR3 is CASSLQVGDNNYGYTF. CDR3 bases: TGCGCCAGCAGCCTCCAAGTGGGTGACAACAACTATGGCTACACCTTC.

The chain has TRBV27 and TRBJ2-7; 9 positions match TRBD1. Germline assignment: CDR1 MNHEY and CDR2 SMNVEV (reference sequence). Trimming cost V 6 bases and J 2 bases; bases outside gene matches: 14. This CDR3 has 17 amino acids. The CDR3 DNA reads TGTGCCAGCAGCATGATTCCCGCGACAGGGGGTACCTACGAGCAGTACTTC. It yields the protein CASSMIPATGGTYEQYF.

The chain joins TRBV7-9 to TRBJ2-1, with 8 positions matching TRBD2. The CDR3 totals 15 residues. J was trimmed by 8 bases and V by 5 bases; bases with no gene match: 11. Germline-derived CDR1 and CDR2 are SEHNR and FQNEAQ (reference sequence). Here the CDR3 DNA reads TGTGCCAGCAGCCCAGTCGTAGCGGGACTGGATGAGCAGTTCTTC. Amino acid sequence: CASSPVVAGLDEQFF. The whole variable domain, filled in from reference TRBV7-9 and TRBJ2-1, reads DTGVSQNPRHKITKRGQNVTFRCDPISEHNRLYWYRQTLGQGPEFLTYFQNEAQLEKSRLLSDRFSAERPKGSFSTLEIQRTEQGDSAMYLCASSPVVAGLDEQFFGPGTRLTVL.

The chain couples TRBV11-2 to TRBJ1-5; D remains unclear. Germline loops: CDR1 SGHAT, CDR2 FQNNGV. The V gene lost 0 bases and the J gene lost 0 bases, with 9 bases spanning the gap. The CDR3 runs to 16 residues. Written as DNA, the CDR3 is TGTGCCAGCAGCTTAGATGGTACTTATAGCAATCAGCCCCAGCATTTT. Translating it yields CASSLDGTYSNQPQHF.

The chain joins TRBV11-2 to TRBJ2-7, with 9 bases that match TRBD1. The germline gives CDR1 SGHAT, CDR2 FQNNGV. CDR3 length: 14 amino acids. The junction had 7 bases not matched to a gene; V was cut back by 5 bases and J by 5 bases. The CDR3 reads CASSKGDRAHEQYF. CDR3 DNA: TGTGCCAGCAGCAAGGGGGACAGGGCCCACGAGCAGTACTTC. The variable domain in full, with the rest retrieved from reference TRBV11-2 and TRBJ2-7, is EAGVAQSPRYKIIEKRQSVAFWCNPISGHATLYWYQQILGQGPKLLIQFQNNGVVDDSQLPKDRFSAERLKGVDSTLKIQPAKLEDSAVYLCASSKGDRAHEQYFGPGTRLTVT.

This clone was counted a few times. The V call is TRBV13, the J call TRBJ1-2, with D uncertain. V was pared by 3 bases and J by 0 bases, with 5 bases between. This CDR3 contains 13 residues. Germline V gene lookup returns CDR1 PRHDT and CDR2 FYEKMQ (reference sequence). In DNA form, the CDR3 reads TGTGCCAGCAGCTTGACTACTAACTATGGCTACACCTTC. This translates into CASSLTTNYGYTF.

The chain recombines TRBV4-3 with TRBJ1-2; a weak D match, TRBD1 (5 bases). This CDR3 is 13 amino acids long. With 0 bases removed from V and 5 bases from J, the gap between germline ends came to 7 bases. Germline assignment: CDR1 LGHNA and CDR2 YSLEER. The CDR3 nucleotides are TGCGCCAGCAGCCAAGACAGGGCTTATGGCTACACCTTC. It codes for CASSQDRAYGYTF.

V and J are TRBV15 and TRBJ2-7; TRBD1 might be the D (5 bases). V lost 1 base and J 2 bases, leaving 15 bases between the germline ends. The germline V gene has CDR1 LNHNV and CDR2 YYDKDF (reference sequence). The CDR3 runs 16 residues. The CDR3 DNA reads TGTGCCACCAGCAGAGCCCACCCCCAGGGTGCCTACGAGCAGTACTTC. Translated: CATSRAHPQGAYEQYF.

The gene calls are TRBV27 and TRBJ2-7, with D possibly TRBD2 on 6 matching bases. The V and J ends lost 1 base and 6 bases respectively, with 16 bases between them. The CDR3 runs to 15 residues. Germline assignment: CDR1 MNHEY and CDR2 SMNVEV (reference sequence). The CDR3 is CASSLLVGTSAEQYF. The CDR3 bases are TGTGCCAGCAGTTTATTGGTAGGGACTTCCGCCGAGCAGTACTTC.

A note on this clone: At one boundary the junction diverges from the germline segment, which might be a read error. The V call is TRBV7-2, the J call TRBJ1-2, with no clear D. This CDR3 spans 14 amino acids. Germline-derived CDR1 and CDR2 are SGHTA and FQGNSA. This chain's CDR3 is CASSPRPDVYGYPF. In DNA form, the CDR3 reads TGTGCCAGCAGCCCGAGGCCCGACGTCTATGGCTACCCCTTC.

In DNA form, the CDR3 reads TGTGCCTGGAAAGTAGGGGCGAACACTGAAGCTTTCTTT. It translates to CAWKVGANTEAFF. This chain connects TRBV30 to TRBJ1-1; D possibly corresponds to TRBD1 (5 bases). V was cut by 4 bases and J by 1 base, with 10 bases left in between. The CDR3 runs 13 residues. Germline CDR1 and CDR2: GTSNPN and SVGIG (reference sequence).

The CDR3: CASSVGALGYEQYF. For the CDR3, the DNA is TGTGCCAGCAGTGTAGGGGCTTTAGGCTACGAGCAGTACTTC. The chain employs TRBV6-5 and TRBJ2-7; the D gene is possibly TRBD1 (5 bases). This CDR3 comprises 14 residues. Trimming removed 5 bases at V and 3 bases at J, with 14 bases between. CDR1 MNHEY and CDR2 SVGAGI come from the germline V gene.

The CDR3 DNA follows: TGCGCCAGCAGCCAAGACCAGGAAGAGACCCAGTACTTC. It translates to CASSQDQEETQYF. The chain employs TRBV4-1 and TRBJ2-5; D ambiguous. V lost 0 bases, J lost 3 bases, and 5 bases lay in between. Germline CDR1 and CDR2: MGHRA and YSYEKL. The CDR3 is 13 residues long.

This chain links TRBV2 with TRBJ2-1; TRBD1 matches at 11 bases. Unmatched junction bases numbered 2, after V lost 5 bases and J lost 2 bases. Germline CDR1 SNHLY, CDR2 FYNNEI. This CDR3 comprises 15 residues. CDR3 in DNA: TGTGCCAGCAGTTGGGACAGGGGGACCTACAATGAGCAGTTCTTC. This gives the protein CASSWDRGTYNEQFF.

V and J are TRBV6-1 and TRBJ2-7; the D gene is possibly TRBD1 (6 bases). The CDR3 loop spans 12 amino acids. Trimming cost V 11 bases and J 4 bases, with 15 bases left between them. Germline CDR1 MNHNS, CDR2 SASEGT. This chain's CDR3 is CASRAGVYEQYF. In nucleotides, the CDR3 is TGTGCCTCCCGTGCAGGGGTTTACGAGCAGTACTTC.

The chain has TRBV11-2 and TRBJ1-5, with 9 bases that match TRBD1. The ends lost 2 bases at V and 5 bases at J; junction bases unmatched: 4. The CDR3 has 15 amino acids. Germline loops: CDR1 SGHAT, CDR2 FQNNGV. CDR3 nucleotides: TGTGCCAGCAGCTTATATGGGACAGGGCATCAGCCCCAGCATTTT. This translates into CASSLYGTGHQPQHF.

Note on this clone: Other DNA sequences from this sample encode an identical CDR3 as well. CDR3 protein: CASSVEAGKGYTF. CDR3 coding DNA: TGTGCCAGCAGCGTCGAGGCAGGGAAAGGCTACACCTTC. The chain recombines TRBV5-5 with TRBJ1-2; maybe TRBD1 (5 bases). V was clipped by 4 bases and J by 8 bases, with 15 bases between them. Germline loops: CDR1 SGHKS, CDR2 YYEKEE (reference sequence). CDR3 length equals 13 residues.

Concerning this clone itself: Additional DNA sequences in this sample encode the identical CDR3. The genes are TRBV5-1 and TRBJ2-3; 7 bases fit TRBD1. Unmatched junction bases numbered 5, after V lost 4 bases and J lost 0 bases. The CDR3 is 15 residues long. Germline CDR1 reads SGHRS; CDR2 reads YFSETQ. The DNA of the CDR3 is TGCGCCAGCAGCCTCGGGACAGCTAGCACAGATACGCAGTATTTT. The encoded protein is CASSLGTASTDTQYF.

CDR3 sequence reads: CASSKNGFKGGQPQHF. The CDR3 region has the DNA TGCGCCAGCAGTAAAAATGGGTTTAAGGGAGGTCAGCCCCAGCATTTT. The chain is built from TRBV10-2 and TRBJ1-5; unclear D gene. Germline assignment: CDR1 WSHSY and CDR2 SAAADI. The CDR3 covers 16 residues. The V end was cut by 5 bases, the J end by 6 bases, with 20 bases between.

The V gene is TRBV27, the J gene TRBJ2-7; a possible D gene is TRBD2 (5 bases). Germline V gene data show CDR1 as MNHEY and CDR2 as SMNVEV (reference sequence). Trimming left V 11 bases short and J 3 bases short, with 17 bases between. CDR3 length equals 13 residues. The chain's CDR3 is CASRRAGFYEQYF. The DNA of the CDR3 is TGTGCCTCAAGGCGGGCTGGATTCTACGAGCAGTACTTC.